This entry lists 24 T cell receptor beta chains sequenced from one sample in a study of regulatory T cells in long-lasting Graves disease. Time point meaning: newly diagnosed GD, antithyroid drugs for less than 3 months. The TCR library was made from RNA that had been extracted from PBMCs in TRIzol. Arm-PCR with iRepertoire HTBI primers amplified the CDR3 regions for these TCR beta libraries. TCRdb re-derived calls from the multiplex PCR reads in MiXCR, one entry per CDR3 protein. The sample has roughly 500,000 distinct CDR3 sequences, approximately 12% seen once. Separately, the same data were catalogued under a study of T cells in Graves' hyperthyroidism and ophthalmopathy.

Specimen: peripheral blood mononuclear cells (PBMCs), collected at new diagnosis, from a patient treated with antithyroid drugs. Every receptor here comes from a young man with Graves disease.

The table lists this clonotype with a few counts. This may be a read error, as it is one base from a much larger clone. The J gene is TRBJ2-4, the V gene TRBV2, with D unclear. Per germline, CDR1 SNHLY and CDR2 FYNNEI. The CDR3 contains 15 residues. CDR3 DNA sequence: TGTGCCAGCAGTGAACAAGTGTTTGCCAAAAACATTCGGTACTTC. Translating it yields CASSEQVFAKNIRYF.

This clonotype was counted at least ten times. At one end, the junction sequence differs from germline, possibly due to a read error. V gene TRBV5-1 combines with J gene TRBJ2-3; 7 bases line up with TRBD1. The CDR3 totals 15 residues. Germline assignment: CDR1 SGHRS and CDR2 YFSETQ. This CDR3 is CASSPRTGSTDTQYF. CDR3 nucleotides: TGTGCCAGCAGTCCCCGGACAGGCAGCACAGATACGCAGTATTTT.

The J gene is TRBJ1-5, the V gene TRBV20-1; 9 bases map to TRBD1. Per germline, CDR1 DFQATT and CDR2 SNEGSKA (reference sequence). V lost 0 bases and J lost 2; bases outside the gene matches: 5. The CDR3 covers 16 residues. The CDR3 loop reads CSARDRDREGNQPQHF. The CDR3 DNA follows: TGCAGTGCTAGAGACAGGGACAGGGAGGGCAATCAGCCCCAGCATTTT.

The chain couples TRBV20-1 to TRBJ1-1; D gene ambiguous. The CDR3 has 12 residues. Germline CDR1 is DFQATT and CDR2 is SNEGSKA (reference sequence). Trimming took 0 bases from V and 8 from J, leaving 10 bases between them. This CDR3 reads CSARDLPSEAFF. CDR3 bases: TGCAGTGCTAGAGATTTGCCGTCGGAAGCTTTCTTT.

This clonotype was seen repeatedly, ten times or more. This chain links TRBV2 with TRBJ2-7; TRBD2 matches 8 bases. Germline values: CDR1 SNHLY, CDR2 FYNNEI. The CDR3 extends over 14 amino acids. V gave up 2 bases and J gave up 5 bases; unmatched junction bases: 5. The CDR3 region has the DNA TGTGCCAGCAGTGAACCCGGGAGGGCCGACGAGCAGTACTTC. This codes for CASSEPGRADEQYF.

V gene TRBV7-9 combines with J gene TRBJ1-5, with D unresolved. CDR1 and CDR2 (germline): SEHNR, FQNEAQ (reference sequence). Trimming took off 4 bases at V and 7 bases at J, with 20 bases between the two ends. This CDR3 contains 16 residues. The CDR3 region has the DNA TGTGCCAGCAGCTCTAGTATCCCCACACGGACCCAGCCCCAGCATTTT. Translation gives CASSSSIPTRTQPQHF.

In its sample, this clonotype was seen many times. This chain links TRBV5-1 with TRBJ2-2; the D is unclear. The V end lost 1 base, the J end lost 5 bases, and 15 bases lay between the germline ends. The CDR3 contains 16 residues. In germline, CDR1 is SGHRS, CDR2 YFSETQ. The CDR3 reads CASSLTSPLKTGELFF. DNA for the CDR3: TGCGCCAGCAGCTTGACCAGCCCTTTAAAGACCGGGGAGCTGTTTTTT.

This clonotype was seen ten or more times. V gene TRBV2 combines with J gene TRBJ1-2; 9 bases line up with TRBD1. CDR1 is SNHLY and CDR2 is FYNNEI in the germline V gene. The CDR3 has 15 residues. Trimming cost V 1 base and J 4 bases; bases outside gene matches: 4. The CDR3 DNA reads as TGTGCCAGCAGTGAAGAGAGACAGGGGGTCTATGGCTACACCTTC. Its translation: CASSEERQGVYGYTF. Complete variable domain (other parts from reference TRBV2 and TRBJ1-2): EPEVTQTPSHQVTQMGQEVILRCVPISNHLYFYWYRQILGQKVEFLVSFYNNEISEKSEIFDDQFSVERPDGSNFTLKIRSTKLEDSAMYFCASSEERQGVYGYTFGSGTRLTVV.

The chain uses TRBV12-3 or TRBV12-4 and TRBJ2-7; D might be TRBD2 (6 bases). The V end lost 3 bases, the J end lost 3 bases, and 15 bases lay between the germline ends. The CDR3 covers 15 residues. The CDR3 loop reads CASSLSSHGGYEQYF. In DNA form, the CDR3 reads TGTGCCAGCAGTTTGAGCTCCCACGGGGGCTACGAGCAGTACTTC.

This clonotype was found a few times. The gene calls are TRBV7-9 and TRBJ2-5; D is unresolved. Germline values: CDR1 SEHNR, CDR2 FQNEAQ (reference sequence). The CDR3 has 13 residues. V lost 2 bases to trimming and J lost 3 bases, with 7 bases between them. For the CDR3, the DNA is TGTGCCAGCAGCTTATCGACCAAAGAGACCCAGTACTTC. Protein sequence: CASSLSTKETQYF.

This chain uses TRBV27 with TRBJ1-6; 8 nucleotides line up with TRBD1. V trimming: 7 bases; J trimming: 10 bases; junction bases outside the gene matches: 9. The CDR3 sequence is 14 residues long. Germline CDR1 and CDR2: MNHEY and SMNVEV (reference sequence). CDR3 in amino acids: CASTRDRGGSPLHF. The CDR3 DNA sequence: TGTGCCAGCACCCGTGACAGGGGAGGGTCACCCCTCCACTTT.

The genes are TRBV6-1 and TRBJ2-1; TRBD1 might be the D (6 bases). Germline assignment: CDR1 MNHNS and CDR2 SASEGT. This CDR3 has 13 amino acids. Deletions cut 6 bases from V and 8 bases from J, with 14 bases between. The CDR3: CASRDSGVDEQFF. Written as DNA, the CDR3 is TGTGCCAGCAGAGATTCAGGGGTAGATGAGCAGTTCTTC.

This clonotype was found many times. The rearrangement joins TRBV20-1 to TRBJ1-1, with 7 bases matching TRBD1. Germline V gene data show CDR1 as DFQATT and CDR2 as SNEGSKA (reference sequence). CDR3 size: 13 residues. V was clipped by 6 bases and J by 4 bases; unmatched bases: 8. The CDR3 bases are TGCAGTGCCACAGGGGTGGAAGGCACTGAAGCTTTCTTT. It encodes CSATGVEGTEAFF.

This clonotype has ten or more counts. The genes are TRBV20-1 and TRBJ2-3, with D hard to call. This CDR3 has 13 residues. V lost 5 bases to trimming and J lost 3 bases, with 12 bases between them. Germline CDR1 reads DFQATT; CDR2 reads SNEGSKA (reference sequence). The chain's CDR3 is CSAPLYSTDTQYF. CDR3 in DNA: TGCAGTGCTCCATTATACTCAACAGATACGCAGTATTTT.

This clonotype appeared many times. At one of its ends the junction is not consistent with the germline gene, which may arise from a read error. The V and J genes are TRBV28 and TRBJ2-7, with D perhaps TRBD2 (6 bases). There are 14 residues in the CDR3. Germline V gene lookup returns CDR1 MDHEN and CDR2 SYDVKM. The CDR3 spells CASNLPGLSYEQYF. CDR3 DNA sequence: TGTGCCAGCAATTTACCGGGACTCTCCTACGAGCAGTACTTC.

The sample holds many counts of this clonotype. CDR3 DNA sequence: TGTGCCAGCAGTCGAATCTATAGGGAATCGTCCTTCAGGCATGAGCAGTTCTTC. It codes for CASSRIYRESSFRHEQFF. The genes are TRBV27 and TRBJ2-1; the D is unclear. Germline V lookup: CDR1 MNHEY, CDR2 SMNVEV (reference sequence). The CDR3 extends over 18 amino acids. The V and J ends lost 5 bases and 8 bases respectively, with 28 bases between them.

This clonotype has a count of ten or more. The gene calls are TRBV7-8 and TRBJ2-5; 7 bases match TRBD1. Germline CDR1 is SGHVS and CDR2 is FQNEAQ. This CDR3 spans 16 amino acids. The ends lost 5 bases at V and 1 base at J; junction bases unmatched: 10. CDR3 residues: CASSSNGDSSQETQYF. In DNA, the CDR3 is TGTGCCAGCAGCAGCAACGGGGACAGCTCCCAAGAGACCCAGTACTTC.

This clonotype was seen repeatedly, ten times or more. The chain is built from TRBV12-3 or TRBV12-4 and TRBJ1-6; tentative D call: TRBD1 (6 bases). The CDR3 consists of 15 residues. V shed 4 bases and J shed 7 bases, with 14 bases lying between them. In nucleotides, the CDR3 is TGTGCCAGCAGTTCGGGATGGAGGGGGAATTCACCCCTCCACTTT. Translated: CASSSGWRGNSPLHF.

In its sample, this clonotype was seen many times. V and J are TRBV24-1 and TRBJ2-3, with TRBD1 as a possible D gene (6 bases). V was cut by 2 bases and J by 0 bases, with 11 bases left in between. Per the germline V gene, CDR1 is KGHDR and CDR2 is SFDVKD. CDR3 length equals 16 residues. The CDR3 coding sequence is TGTGCCACCAGTGATTGGACAGCTTCTAGCACAGATACGCAGTATTTT. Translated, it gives CATSDWTASSTDTQYF.

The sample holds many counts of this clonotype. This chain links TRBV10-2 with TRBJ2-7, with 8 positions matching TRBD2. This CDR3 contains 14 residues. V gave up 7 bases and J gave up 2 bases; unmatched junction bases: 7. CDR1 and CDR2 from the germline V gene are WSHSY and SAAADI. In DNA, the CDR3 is TGCGCCAGCACATTAGCGGGAAAGGCCTACGAGCAGTACTTC. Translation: CASTLAGKAYEQYF.

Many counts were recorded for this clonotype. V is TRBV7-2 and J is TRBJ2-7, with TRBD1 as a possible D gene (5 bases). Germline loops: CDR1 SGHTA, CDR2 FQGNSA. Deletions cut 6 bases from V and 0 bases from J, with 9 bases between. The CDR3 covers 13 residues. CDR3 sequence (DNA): TGTGCCAGCAGTCGAGACAGCTCCTACGAGCAGTACTTC. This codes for CASSRDSSYEQYF. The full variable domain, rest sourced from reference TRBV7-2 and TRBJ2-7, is GAGVSQSPSNKVTEKGKDVELRCDPISGHTALYWYRQSLGQGLEFLIYFQGNSAPDKSGLPSDRFSAERTGGSVSTLTIQRTQQEDSAVYLCASSRDSSYEQYFGPGTRLTVT.

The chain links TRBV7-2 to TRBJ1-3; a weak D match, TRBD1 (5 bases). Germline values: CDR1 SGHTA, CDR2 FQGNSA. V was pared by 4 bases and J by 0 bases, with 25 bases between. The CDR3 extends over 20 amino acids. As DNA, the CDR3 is TGTGCCAGCAGCTACGAATTAATGTTGGGGGTACCTTTCTCTGGAAACACCATATATTTT. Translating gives CASSYELMLGVPFSGNTIYF.

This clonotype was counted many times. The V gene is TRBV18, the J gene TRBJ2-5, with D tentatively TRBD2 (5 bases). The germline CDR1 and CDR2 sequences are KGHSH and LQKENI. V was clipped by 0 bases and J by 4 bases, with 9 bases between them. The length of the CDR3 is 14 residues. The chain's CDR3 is CASSPPAGGETQYF. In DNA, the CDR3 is TGTGCCAGCTCACCACCGGCAGGAGGAGAGACCCAGTACTTC.

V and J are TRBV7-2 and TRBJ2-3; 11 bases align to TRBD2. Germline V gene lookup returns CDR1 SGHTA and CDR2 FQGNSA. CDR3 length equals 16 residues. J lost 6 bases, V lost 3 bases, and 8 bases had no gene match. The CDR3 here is CASSFSTSGRADTQYF. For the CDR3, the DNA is TGTGCCAGCAGCTTTAGTACTAGCGGGAGAGCGGATACGCAGTATTTT.